The 16 T cell receptor beta chains presented below share a single source sample, sequenced in a study of cytomegalovirus exposure and HLA in healthy donors. Produced via immunoSEQ multiplex PCR; TCRdb's table is partial and in-frame only. The profile shows approximately 150,000 clones, roughly 86% of them singletons. What was sequenced was PBMCs. These receptor sequences come from a man between 18 and 29 years old in good health and CMV-seropositive.

The chain is built from TRBV11-2 and TRBJ2-7; TRBD2 aligns across 7 bases. V was pared by 1 base and J by 7 bases, with 13 bases of the junction left unmatched. Germline CDR1 reads SGHAT; CDR2 reads FQNNGV. The CDR3 sequence is 16 residues long. The CDR3 nucleotides are TGTGCCAGCAGCTTAGGCCTCGGCGGGAGCCTCGGAGAGCAGTACTTC. As protein: CASSLGLGGSLGEQYF.

V usage is TRBV11-2 and J usage is TRBJ2-7; D is unresolved. Trimming took off 5 bases at V and 0 bases at J, with 14 bases between the two ends. This CDR3 spans 15 amino acids. Germline-derived CDR1 and CDR2 are SGHAT and FQNNGV. The CDR3: CASSPQLESSYEQYF. CDR3 coding DNA: TGTGCCAGCAGCCCCCAGCTGGAGAGCTCCTACGAGCAGTACTTC.

This clone occurred once. CDR3 region: CASSIIPWGRAGDEQYF. CDR3 bases: TGTGCCAGTAGTATTATTCCCTGGGGGAGGGCCGGGGACGAGCAGTACTTC. The V call is TRBV19, the J call TRBJ2-7, with 7 positions matching TRBD2. V lost 3 bases and J lost 5; bases outside the gene matches: 16. CDR1 is LNHDA, CDR2 SQIVND, per germline (reference sequence). There are 17 residues in the CDR3.

The J gene is TRBJ1-5, the V gene TRBV30; TRBD1 is a possible D gene (6 bases). Germline lookup yields CDR1 GTSNPN and CDR2 SVGIG (reference sequence). This CDR3 has 14 residues. Between the trimmed V and J ends, which lost 2 bases and 2 bases, there was a span of 10 bases. In nucleotides, the CDR3 is TGTGCCTGGAGTAGGAGACAGGGCAATCAGCCCCAGCATTTT. It yields the protein CAWSRRQGNQPQHF.

The chain combines TRBV14 with TRBJ1-1; D may be TRBD1 (5 bases). V lost 0 bases and J 8 bases, leaving 7 bases between the germline ends. The CDR3 length is 12 residues. Germline V gene data show CDR1 as SGHDN and CDR2 as FVKESK. Written as DNA, the CDR3 is TGTGCCAGCAGCCAAGATTGGACAGAAGCTTTCTTT. As protein: CASSQDWTEAFF.

The chain carries TRBV9 and TRBJ2-5, with TRBD1 matching over 7 bases. The CDR3 is made up of 15 amino acids. V lost 0 bases and J lost 2; bases outside the gene matches: 4. Germline CDR1 and CDR2: SGDLS and YYNGEE. CDR3 in DNA: TGTGCCAGCAGCGTAGCCGGGACAGCTCAAGAGACCCAGTACTTC. Translated, it gives CASSVAGTAQETQYF.

The chain is built from TRBV7-9 and TRBJ1-1; a possible D gene is TRBD1 (6 bases). Germline CDR1 reads SEHNR; CDR2 reads FQNEAQ (reference sequence). The CDR3 has 11 residues. The germline V and J ends were trimmed by 2 bases and 8 bases, with 6 bases remaining between them. CDR3 in amino acids: CASSLTGEAFF. DNA of the CDR3: TGTGCCAGCAGCTTAACAGGGGAAGCTTTCTTT.

The V and J genes are TRBV27 and TRBJ2-7; the D gene is possibly TRBD1 (8 bases). There are 13 residues in the CDR3. Germline lookup yields CDR1 MNHEY and CDR2 SMNVEV (reference sequence). Trimming left V 3 bases short and J 10 bases short, with 16 bases between. The CDR3 region has the DNA TGTGCCAGCAGTTTCGGAACAGGGGGGGATCAGTACTTC. Encoded protein: CASSFGTGGDQYF.

V is TRBV5-1 and J is TRBJ2-2; a possible D gene is TRBD1 (6 bases). This CDR3 contains 15 residues. CDR1 and CDR2 from the germline V gene are SGHRS and YFSETQ. V gave up 2 bases and J gave up 2 bases, with 10 bases separating them. The CDR3 loop is CASSFRGFNTGELFF. The CDR3 region has the DNA TGCGCCAGCAGCTTTAGGGGGTTCAACACCGGGGAGCTGTTTTTT.

In this sample, this clone turned up a few times. The V call is TRBV7-9, the J call TRBJ2-7; D perhaps matches TRBD2 (5 bases). Germline V gene lookup returns CDR1 SEHNR and CDR2 FQNEAQ (reference sequence). Trimming left V 2 bases short and J 7 bases short, with 12 bases between. The CDR3 extends over 13 amino acids. The CDR3 DNA sequence: TGTGCCAGCAGCTTAAGTGGTGGGGAGGAGCAGTACTTC. It translates to CASSLSGGEEQYF.

This clone was observed once. The V call is TRBV7-3, the J call TRBJ2-1, with 8 bases lining up with TRBD1. CDR3 length: 15 residues. The J segment lost 8 bases and the V segment lost 3 bases, leaving 9 bases of the junction unmatched. Per the germline V gene, CDR1 is SGHTA and CDR2 is FQGTGA. The CDR3, as DNA: TGTGCCAGCAGCTTCGACAGGGGATCTTACCATGAGCAGTTCTTC. Amino acid sequence: CASSFDRGSYHEQFF. The full variable domain, in which reference TRBV7-3 and TRBJ2-1 provide the parts outside the CDR3, is GAGVSQTPSNKVTEKGKYVELRCDPISGHTALYWYRQSLGQGPEFLIYFQGTGAADDSGLPNDRFFAVRPEGSVSTLKIQRTERGDSAVYLCASSFDRGSYHEQFFGPGTRLTVL.

The chain combines TRBV27 with TRBJ2-3; tentative D call: TRBD2 (7 bases). Germline V gives CDR1 MNHEY, CDR2 SMNVEV (reference sequence). The CDR3 is 15 amino acids. The ends were cut back, 2 bases at V and 3 bases at J, with 12 bases in the middle. Here the CDR3 DNA reads TGTGCCAGCAGTTTAGGGGGGGCTCGGACAGATACGCAGTATTTT. It yields the protein CASSLGGARTDTQYF.

The rearrangement joins TRBV5-5 to TRBJ1-2, with a tentative D call TRBD1 (6 bases). V shed 4 bases and J shed 0 bases, with 16 bases lying between them. CDR3 length: 16 residues. Looked up from germline, CDR1 is SGHKS and CDR2 is YYEKEE (reference sequence). The CDR3 loop reads CASSAYLQGPNYGYTF. The CDR3 DNA reads TGTGCCAGCAGCGCCTACTTACAGGGCCCTAACTATGGCTACACCTTC.

The chain uses TRBV6-5 and TRBJ1-1; tentatively, D is TRBD1 (6 bases). The CDR3 consists of 13 residues. Trimming cost V 8 bases and J 0 bases, with 10 bases left between them. Per germline, CDR1 MNHEY and CDR2 SVGAGI. CDR3 DNA sequence: TGTGCCAGCGTCGGACAGATGAACACTGAAGCTTTCTTT. Amino acid sequence: CASVGQMNTEAFF.

The chain is built from TRBV2 and TRBJ2-1; D perhaps matches TRBD2 (6 bases). Trimming removed 2 bases from V and 7 bases from J, with 15 bases in between. Germline assignment: CDR1 SNHLY and CDR2 FYNNEI. The CDR3 loop spans 15 amino acids. CDR3 sequence (DNA): TGTGCCAGCAGTGAAAGGGGCGGGGTTAATAATGAGCAGTTCTTC. It encodes CASSERGGVNNEQFF.

This rearrangement joins TRBV4-3 to TRBJ2-3; D is perhaps TRBD2 (7 bases). Germline CDR1 reads LGHNA; CDR2 reads YSLEER. Trimming shortened V by 0 bases and J by 8 bases, and 24 bases separated the two germline ends. The CDR3 has 18 residues. Here the CDR3 reads CASSQDTGGLLGAGTQYF. The CDR3 DNA follows: TGCGCCAGCAGCCAAGATACCGGGGGGCTCCTCGGGGCGGGTACGCAGTATTTT.